The subject of this entry is one T cell receptor (beta chain). These data belong to a study of blood T cell repertoires in COVID-19. Study-wide context: Sites across the United States, Italy and Spain contributed samples from acute and convalescent COVID-19. T cells, B-cell-depleted T cells, or PBMCs supplied cDNA or gDNA.

Authors' methods: Cell counts per sample came from amplifying reference gene primers. Here immunoSEQ multiplex PCR was the method, and the copy in TCRdb shows in-frame clones only, minus some. V, J and clone size derive from that table, while D and trimming were established from the DNA sequence. The sample consists of fewer than 250,000 clones, around 83% of them appearing once. The V gene's germline CDR1 is MNHEY and CDR2 SMNVEV (reference sequence). CDR3 size: 16 residues. Trimming stripped 3 bases from V and 2 bases from J, with 16 bases between. This chain connects TRBV27 to TRBJ1-2, with D perhaps TRBD1 (6 bases). This clonotype originated in a middle-aged man with active or convalescent COVID-19. Sequencing was performed on peripheral blood. DNA for the CDR3: TGTGCCAGCAGTTTTCTTTCGGTGACAGGCAACTATGGCTACACCTTC. Residues: CASSFLSVTGNYGYTF.